The 26 T cell receptor beta chains below were found in one sample sequenced in a study of cytomegalovirus exposure and HLA in healthy donors. The PCR used 60 Vbeta and 13 Jbeta primers. Method: immunoSEQ multiplex PCR; TCRdb's copy keeps in-frame clones and lacks some. The sample has 95,000 to 150,000 clones, around three quarters seen once; the top ten hold 0.95% to 1.5%. Sequenced input: PBMCs. All receptors come from a female donor in good health and CMV-seronegative.

This chain uses TRBV13 with TRBJ2-5; 10 bases map to TRBD2. V was pared by 2 bases and J by 4 bases, with 4 bases of the junction left unmatched. Germline V gene sequence: CDR1 PRHDT, CDR2 FYEKMQ (reference sequence). This CDR3 has 15 amino acids. The CDR3 DNA follows: TGTGCCAGCAGCTTACAAGCGGGGGGGCGAGAGACCCAGTACTTC. It is translated as CASSLQAGGRETQYF.

The chain combines TRBV7-9 with TRBJ2-1, with D possibly matching TRBD2 (5 bases). V was cut by 2 bases and J by 0 bases, with 17 bases left in between. Germline V gives CDR1 SEHNR, CDR2 FQNEAQ (reference sequence). This CDR3 has 18 residues. CDR3 loop: CASSLRPISALSYNEQFF. In nucleotides, the CDR3 is TGTGCCAGCAGCTTACGACCGATTAGCGCGCTCTCCTACAATGAGCAGTTCTTC. The variable domain in full, with the rest retrieved from reference TRBV7-9 and TRBJ2-1, is DTGVSQNPRHKITKRGQNVTFRCDPISEHNRLYWYRQTLGQGPEFLTYFQNEAQLEKSRLLSDRFSAERPKGSFSTLEIQRTEQGDSAMYLCASSLRPISALSYNEQFFGPGTRLTVL.

This chain links TRBV4-2 with TRBJ2-7; 16 positions match TRBD2. The trim removed 4 bases at V and 4 bases at J, leaving 13 bases unmatched. CDR3 length: 19 amino acids. From germline, CDR1 is LGHNA and CDR2 YNFKEQ. CDR3 sequence reads: CASSRGTSGRVRTGYEQYF. CDR3 sequence (DNA): TGTGCCAGCAGCCGAGGGACTAGCGGGAGGGTAAGGACTGGTTACGAGCAGTACTTC.

The chain is built from TRBV30 and TRBJ1-5, with a tentative D call TRBD1 (6 bases). Germline loops: CDR1 GTSNPN, CDR2 SVGIG (reference sequence). Trimming stripped 3 bases from V and 3 bases from J, with 15 bases between. This CDR3 is built from 15 residues. The CDR3 reads CAWSPATGPNQPQHF. In nucleotides, the CDR3 is TGTGCCTGGAGCCCCGCGACAGGCCCCAATCAGCCCCAGCATTTT.

The chain joins TRBV2 to TRBJ1-5, with 7 bases lining up with TRBD1. The CDR3 totals 13 residues. Germline lookup yields CDR1 SNHLY and CDR2 FYNNEI. V was clipped by 7 bases and J by 4 bases; unmatched bases: 4. CDR3 amino acids: CASKRTGNQPQHF. For the CDR3, the DNA is TGTGCCAGCAAACGGACAGGAAATCAGCCCCAGCATTTT.

The gene calls are TRBV6-5 and TRBJ2-5; 7 bases line up with TRBD1. Germline V gene data show CDR1 as MNHEY and CDR2 as SVGAGI. This CDR3 contains 16 residues. V dropped 1 base and J dropped 5; count of bases not matched to a gene: 10. DNA for the CDR3: TGTGCCAGCAGTTACTTAGGGGGCCACTCGTTGGAGACCCAGTACTTC. It is translated as CASSYLGGHSLETQYF.

The chain joins TRBV5-6 to TRBJ2-1; a possible D gene is TRBD2 (5 bases). V was pared by 6 bases and J by 6 bases, with 16 bases between. The germline V gene has CDR1 SGHDT and CDR2 YYEEEE. There are 14 residues in the CDR3. The CDR3 DNA reads TGTGCCAGCATCTTACTAGGGCCAGTCAATGAGCAGTTCTTC. Its translation: CASILLGPVNEQFF.

The rearrangement joins TRBV19 to TRBJ2-1, with D possibly matching TRBD1 (5 bases). Trimming left V 6 bases short and J 7 bases short, with 16 bases between. The CDR3 sequence is 14 residues long. CDR1 LNHDA and CDR2 SQIVND come from the germline V gene (reference sequence). Written as DNA, the CDR3 is TGTGCCAGTAGACAGGCGAGGAGTGGGAATGAGCAGTTCTTC. This codes for CASRQARSGNEQFF.

This clone was seen a few times. DNA for the CDR3: TGTGCCAGCCGAGAGGGGGGGAGCTCCTACGAGCAGTACTTC. Its protein is CASREGGSSYEQYF. V usage is TRBV27 and J usage is TRBJ2-7; D perhaps matches TRBD2 (7 bases). V gave up 8 bases and J gave up 0 bases, with 14 bases separating them. The CDR3 sequence is 14 residues long. CDR1 is MNHEY, CDR2 SMNVEV, per germline (reference sequence).

The chain carries TRBV11-2 and TRBJ2-6, with 7 bases lining up with TRBD1. Trimming at V came to 5 bases and at J to 4 bases, leaving 8 bases not matched to a gene. Germline V gene sequence: CDR1 SGHAT, CDR2 FQNNGV. This CDR3 has 16 residues. CDR3 bases: TGTGCCAGCAGCAAGACAACAGGGGCGGGGGCCAACGTCCTGACTTTC. Amino acids: CASSKTTGAGANVLTF.

This clone was counted a few times. This rearrangement joins TRBV7-8 to TRBJ2-7; 7 bases align to TRBD1. J was trimmed by 6 bases and V by 2 bases; bases with no gene match: 10. Germline V CDR1 and CDR2: SGHVS, FQNEAQ. The CDR3 sequence is 15 residues long. In DNA, the CDR3 is TGTGCCAGCAGCTTACGACGCGAACACAGGGGCGAGCAGTACTTC. It specifies CASSLRREHRGEQYF.

This clone was found once. The chain couples TRBV30 to TRBJ1-2; weak D call: TRBD1 (5 bases). This CDR3 contains 11 residues. The V and J ends lost 3 bases and 7 bases respectively, with 9 bases between them. CDR1 and CDR2 (germline): GTSNPN, SVGIG (reference sequence). The CDR3 DNA follows: TGTGCCTGGAGGAAGGGGCTTGGCTACACCTTC. Amino acid sequence: CAWRKGLGYTF.

J is TRBJ2-1 and V is TRBV9, with D maybe TRBD2 (6 bases). Germline CDR1 and CDR2: SGDLS and YYNGEE. The CDR3 has 15 amino acids. Trimming took 4 bases from V and 2 from J, leaving 13 bases between them. CDR3 DNA sequence: TGTGCCAGCAGCCCACGGGAGCGCACCTACAATGAGCAGTTCTTC. Translated, it gives CASSPRERTYNEQFF. The complete variable domain, with remaining parts taken from reference TRBV9 and TRBJ2-1, reads DSGVTQTPKHLITATGQRVTLRCSPRSGDLSVYWYQQSLDQGLQFLIQYYNGEERAKGNILERFSAQQFPDLHSELNLSSLELGDSALYFCASSPRERTYNEQFFGPGTRLTVL.

The rearrangement joins TRBV14 to TRBJ1-4; D remains unclear. V was trimmed by 0 bases and J by 7 bases, leaving 6 bases between them. The CDR3 is made up of 13 amino acids. Germline loops: CDR1 SGHDN, CDR2 FVKESK. As DNA, the CDR3 is TGTGCCAGCAGCCAAGATCTCGGTGAAAAACTGTTTTTT. It yields the protein CASSQDLGEKLFF.

The CDR3 here is CASALLVGGETEAFF. The CDR3 DNA reads TGTGCCAGCGCCCTTCTTGTCGGGGGTGAGACTGAAGCTTTCTTT. This chain joins TRBV28 and TRBJ1-1, with a tentative D call TRBD1 (5 bases). The CDR3 runs to 15 residues. CDR1 is MDHEN, CDR2 SYDVKM, per germline. V was shortened by 8 bases and J by 5 bases, with 21 bases between the two germline ends.

The rearrangement links TRBV30 to TRBJ2-3; 9 bases fit TRBD2. The germline CDR1 and CDR2 sequences are GTSNPN and SVGIG (reference sequence). The length of the CDR3 is 14 residues. V trimming: 3 bases; J trimming: 6 bases; junction bases outside the gene matches: 7. The CDR3 spells CAWRRRGGLDTQYF. The CDR3 nucleotides are TGTGCCTGGAGGAGGCGGGGGGGCTTGGATACGCAGTATTTT.

The CDR3 here is CASSIGGGYEQYF. In DNA form, the CDR3 reads TGTGCCAGTAGTATAGGGGGAGGCTACGAGCAGTACTTC. The gene calls are TRBV19 and TRBJ2-5, with D perhaps TRBD2 (6 bases). TRBJ2-7 explains the end of the DNA better; the J call may be wrong. From germline, CDR1 is LNHDA and CDR2 SQIVND (reference sequence). The CDR3 sequence is 13 residues long.

The rearrangement uses TRBV4-1 and TRBJ1-5; maybe TRBD1 (6 bases). The V gene lost 5 bases and the J gene lost 4 bases, with 9 bases spanning the gap. Germline V gene data show CDR1 as MGHRA and CDR2 as YSYEKL. The CDR3 contains 13 residues. The CDR3 DNA reads as TGCGCCAGCAGCGGGGGCTGGAATCAGCCCCAGCATTTT. This codes for CASSGGWNQPQHF.

This sequence joins TRBV28 and TRBJ2-5, with 10 bases lining up with TRBD1. The J call may be mistaken, given a closer DNA end match to TRBJ2-7. Germline V lookup: CDR1 MDHEN, CDR2 SYDVKM. The CDR3 has 15 amino acids. CDR3: CASSWTGTGVYEQYF. The CDR3 DNA sequence: TGTGCCAGCAGTTGGACCGGGACAGGGGTTTACGAGCAGTACTTC.

This sequence joins TRBV4-1 and TRBJ2-7, with TRBD2 matching 7 bases. This CDR3 spans 15 amino acids. The V segment lost 5 bases and the J segment 1 base; nucleotides outside the gene matches: 8. Per the germline V gene, CDR1 is MGHRA and CDR2 is YSYEKL. CDR3 coding DNA: TGCGCCAGCAGCGAAGTAGCGGGCCCTTCCTACGAGCAGTACTTC. Protein: CASSEVAGPSYEQYF.

This chain connects TRBV7-9 to TRBJ2-1; the D gene is possibly TRBD1 (6 bases). Trimming left V 7 bases short and J 5 bases short, with 24 bases between. The CDR3 covers 17 residues. CDR1 SEHNR and CDR2 FQNEAQ come from the germline V gene (reference sequence). CDR3 region: CASNLRQAVGVNNEQFF. CDR3 nucleotides: TGTGCCAGCAACCTACGACAGGCGGTTGGGGTTAACAATGAGCAGTTCTTC.

This clone appeared a few times. This chain connects TRBV5-1 to TRBJ2-7; 9 bases map to TRBD2. This CDR3 spans 15 amino acids. Germline trimming cut 0 bases from V and 7 bases from J; bases unmatched to any gene: 8. Germline V gene lookup returns CDR1 SGHRS and CDR2 YFSETQ. The CDR3 nucleotides are TGCGCCAGCAGCTTGGTTAGCGGGAGCCCCGGTGAGCAGTACTTC. Translation gives CASSLVSGSPGEQYF.

The chain has TRBV29-1 and TRBJ2-7; D gene unclear. CDR1 and CDR2 from the germline V gene are SQVTM and ANQGSEA. The CDR3 contains 8 residues. The ends were cut back, 3 bases at V and 9 bases at J, with 3 bases in the middle. DNA of the CDR3: TGCAGCGTTGACGGGCAGTACTTC. Protein product: CSVDGQYF.

This rearrangement joins TRBV25-1 to TRBJ1-2; weak D call: TRBD1 (5 bases). With 2 bases removed from V and 4 bases from J, the gap between germline ends came to 14 bases. The CDR3 extends over 15 amino acids. Germline V gene sequence: CDR1 MGHDK, CDR2 SYGVNS. CDR3 coding DNA: TGTGCCAGCAGTGAAGGACAAAGGTCAGGCTATGGCTACACCTTC. Translated: CASSEGQRSGYGYTF.

This clone has a single count. The chain couples TRBV5-5 to TRBJ2-1; the match to TRBD2 covers 10 bases. CDR1 and CDR2 (germline): SGHKS, YYEKEE (reference sequence). This CDR3 has 15 amino acids. The ends lost 3 bases at V and 5 bases at J; junction bases unmatched: 5. The CDR3 DNA reads as TGTGCCAGCAGCTGGGGACTAGCGATGAACAATGAGCAGTTCTTC. Amino acid sequence: CASSWGLAMNNEQFF.

V usage is TRBV15 and J usage is TRBJ1-5; D gene ambiguous. This CDR3 contains 13 residues. Germline assignment: CDR1 LNHNV and CDR2 YYDKDF (reference sequence). The V end lost 0 bases, the J end lost 5 bases, and 5 bases lay between the germline ends. The CDR3 sequence: CATSRESYQPQHF. The CDR3 nucleotides read TGTGCCACCAGCAGAGAGAGTTATCAGCCCCAGCATTTT.